The rows below give T cell receptor beta chains drawn from one sample of a study of naive and memory T cell subsets. TCRdb ran MiXCR on the UMI-ligation and nested PCR reads and lists one entry per CDR3 protein. This sample has 120,000 to 150,000 distinct CDR3 sequences, with roughly 23% found just once. Sequencing used naive CD4+ T cells from blood. These receptors all come from a human donor in good health. CDR3s include the opening cysteine and the closing phenylalanine or tryptophan. The D gene is left open where the match is weak. Rows may omit the clone size; those that give it use once, few, many or a size class.

abundance,d_gene,v_gene,j_gene,CDR3nt,CDR3aa
few,NA,TRBV10-3,TRBJ1-5,TGTGCCATCAGTGATCGGCAGAACAATCAGCCCCAGCATTTT,CAISDRQNNQPQHF
few,TRBD1,TRBV5-5,TRBJ2-7,TGTGCCAGCAGTTACGGACAGGGAATTTACGAGCAGTACTTC,CASSYGQGIYEQYF
few,NA,TRBV5-8,TRBJ2-5,TGTGCCAGCAGCCAAGCGGGCCGCCAGGAAGAGACCCAGTACTTC,CASSQAGRQEETQYF
NA,NA,TRBV2,TRBJ1-5,TGTGCCAGCAGGCGGGGCAGGAGCAATCAGCCCCAGCATTTT,CASRRGRSNQPQHF
NA,TRBD2,TRBV9,TRBJ2-1,TGTGCCAGCAGCGTTGCGACTAGCGCCTACAATGAGCAGTTCTTC,CASSVATSAYNEQFF
NA,NA,TRBV15,TRBJ1-2,TGTGCCACCAGCAGAGATAACCCAAACTATGGCTACACCTTC,CATSRDNPNYGYTF
many,NA,TRBV12-3/TRBV12-4,TRBJ1-5,TGTGCCAGCAGTTTAAGTTATAGCAATCAGCCCCAGCATTTT,CASSLSYSNQPQHF
few,NA,TRBV3-1,TRBJ2-7,TGTGCCAGCAGCCAAGGGGCAGGGTGGAAGTACTTC,CASSQGAGWKYF
NA,NA,TRBV11-2,TRBJ1-1,TGTGCCAGCAGCTTAGAACAAGCCGGATCCGATGAAGCTTTCTTT,CASSLEQAGSDEAFF
many,TRBD2,TRBV11-3,TRBJ2-2,TGTGCCAGCAGCCCCCGGGGGGTCGGGGAGCTGTTTTTT,CASSPRGVGELFF
NA,NA,TRBV2,TRBJ1-5,TGTGCCAGCAGTGAAACTCTTAGTCTGCAGCCCCAGCATTTT,CASSETLSLQPQHF
NA,NA,TRBV5-1,TRBJ2-3,TGCGCCAGCAGCTTGCTCGTAGCGCCGAGGAGGCATACGCAGTATTTT,CASSLLVAPRRHTQYF
NA,TRBD2,TRBV27,TRBJ2-1,TGTGCCAGCAGTCACCCGAGCGGGAGTTACAATGAGCAGTTCTTC,CASSHPSGSYNEQFF
few,NA,TRBV5-1,TRBJ1-4,TGCGCCAGCAGCTTGGACGCAGGGACTAATGAAAAACTGTTTTTT,CASSLDAGTNEKLFF
few,TRBD1,TRBV6-6,TRBJ1-4,TGTGCCAGCAGTTACGTCCAGGGGGCAACTAATGAAAAACTGTTTTTT,CASSYVQGATNEKLFF
NA,NA,TRBV5-4,TRBJ1-1,TGTGCCAGCACCTCGGGCACCGGGACCCCGAGGGCCACTGAAGCTTTCTTT,CASTSGTGTPRATEAFF